This TCR beta chain is from a study of beta chain features in type 1 diabetes. Germline CDR1 reads GTSNPN; CDR2 reads SVGIG (reference sequence). V shed 3 bases, J shed 3 bases, and the junction held 6 bases outside the gene matches. The CDR3 is 15 amino acids. cDNA synthesis used the whole RNA isolate, giving expressed TCRB sequences. TCRdb's table, derived via immunoSEQ multiplex PCR, lists solely in-frame clones and lacks some. The sample has about 260,000 clones; 55% to 70% are singletons. Input material: naive CD4+ T cells from blood. This clonotype was sampled from a man aged 25-40 years in good health. The chain couples TRBV30 to TRBJ2-4; 9 nucleotides agree with TRBD1. The CDR3 sequence: CAWRGQGGVKNIQYF. The CDR3 bases are TGTGCCTGGAGGGGACAGGGAGGCGTCAAAAACATTCAGTACTTC.